One and the same sample provided the 31 T cell receptor beta chains below, sequenced in a study of identical twins. From the 5' RACE reads, TCRdb called clonotypes with MiXCR, one entry per CDR3 protein. The repertoire holds 1.5 million to 2 million distinct CDR3 sequences, roughly 35% seen once, with approximately 0.25% in the top ten. Sequenced sample: cord blood. The receptors come from a newborn girl in good health.

This rearrangement joins TRBV5-6 to TRBJ2-1; D is uncertain. Germline V CDR1 and CDR2: SGHDT, YYEEEE. The CDR3 has 11 residues. Trimming took 2 bases from V and 11 from J, leaving 8 bases between them. CDR3 sequence reads: CASSFSGQQFF. In nucleotides, the CDR3 is TGTGCCAGCAGCTTTAGTGGGCAGCAGTTCTTC.

V and J are TRBV5-1 and TRBJ2-1, with D tentatively TRBD1 (6 bases). Germline V gene sequence: CDR1 SGHRS, CDR2 YFSETQ. Deletions cut 4 bases from V and 13 bases from J, with 33 bases between. CDR3 length: 18 amino acids. In DNA form, the CDR3 reads TGCGCCAGCAGCCCAACAAGGACAGACCCTCTAGCCAAAAACATTCAGTTCTTC. This gives the protein CASSPTRTDPLAKNIQFF.

The chain links TRBV28 to TRBJ2-5; 8 nucleotides line up with TRBD1. The CDR3 contains 15 residues. J gave up 11 bases and V 7 bases, and 18 bases lay outside the gene matches. Germline V gives CDR1 MDHEN, CDR2 SYDVKM. The CDR3 region is CASNTPGQGAGEQYF. The DNA of the CDR3 is TGTGCCAGCAATACACCCGGGCAGGGGGCAGGGGAGCAGTACTTC.

This clonotype was seen only a few times. This chain connects TRBV6-5 to TRBJ1-2, with TRBD1 identical over 7 bases. J was trimmed by 2 bases and V by 5 bases; bases with no gene match: 8. The CDR3 extends over 15 amino acids. Germline CDR1 and CDR2: MNHEY and SVGAGI. CDR3 region: CASSPDRSPNYGYTF. The CDR3, as DNA: TGTGCCAGCAGTCCGGACAGGAGTCCCAACTATGGCTACACCTTC.

V and J are TRBV20-1 and TRBJ2-7, with 8 positions matching TRBD2. The V gene end was trimmed by 4 bases and the J gene end by 6 bases; junction bases not matched to a gene: 8. This CDR3 has 13 residues. From germline, CDR1 is DFQATT and CDR2 SNEGSKA (reference sequence). The CDR3 nucleotides are TGCAGTGCTACCCGGACTAGCACTCCCGAGCAGTACTTC. It translates to CSATRTSTPEQYF.

V usage is TRBV14 and J usage is TRBJ2-1; possibly TRBD2 for D (6 bases). The DNA matches TRBJ2-7 better at its end, which makes the J call doubtful. The germline V gene has CDR1 SGHDN and CDR2 FVKESK. The CDR3 is 13 residues long. The CDR3 region is CASSFSGNNEQYF. CDR3 bases: TGTGCCAGCAGCTTTAGCGGAAACAATGAGCAGTACTTC.

There are a few counts of this clonotype. The chain couples TRBV24-1 to TRBJ2-3; D is ambiguous. The CDR3 spans 12 residues. Trimming removed 4 bases at V and 6 bases at J, with 7 bases between. Per the germline V gene, CDR1 is KGHDR and CDR2 is SFDVKD. Written as DNA, the CDR3 is TGTGCCACCAGTGAGACCAGGGATACGCAGTATTTT. Translating it yields CATSETRDTQYF.

The genes are TRBV20-1 and TRBJ2-1, with TRBD1 matching over 11 bases. The germline V gene encodes CDR1 DFQATT and CDR2 SNEGSKA (reference sequence). J gave up 6 bases and V 6 bases, and 7 bases lay outside the gene matches. This CDR3 has 14 residues. The CDR3 is CSALRDRGINEQFF. The DNA for the CDR3 is TGCAGTGCGCTCCGGGACAGGGGGATCAATGAGCAGTTCTTC.

V and J are TRBV5-1 and TRBJ1-2; 9 nucleotides line up with TRBD1. Trimming removed 3 bases from V and 4 bases from J; junction bases left unmatched: 7. CDR3 length: 15 residues. In germline, CDR1 is SGHRS, CDR2 YFSETQ. The chain's CDR3 is CASSWGDRERYGYTF. The CDR3 DNA is TGCGCCAGCAGCTGGGGGGACAGGGAGCGCTATGGCTACACCTTC.

This chain links TRBV29-1 with TRBJ2-1; tentatively, D is TRBD2 (5 bases). CDR1 and CDR2 (germline): SQVTM, ANQGSEA. With 1 base removed from V and 2 bases from J, the gap between germline ends came to 9 bases. This CDR3 region has 14 residues. This CDR3 is CSVEGYGTYNEQFF. CDR3 nucleotides: TGCAGCGTTGAAGGTTACGGGACCTACAATGAGCAGTTCTTC.

As regards this clonotype: The junction shows a germline mismatch at one end, possibly a read error. This chain connects TRBV20-1 to TRBJ1-5; D is unclear. Germline V CDR1 and CDR2: DFQATT, SNEGSKA (reference sequence). This CDR3 contains 13 residues. CDR3 sequence reads: CSARDQPNQPRHF. CDR3 bases: TGCAGTGCTAGAGATCAGCCCAATCAGCCCCGGCATTTT.

The chain couples TRBV10-2 to TRBJ2-7; D is ambiguous. The J call may not be correct, given that the DNA end is closer to TRBJ2-5. Germline CDR1 WSHSY, CDR2 SAAADI. The CDR3 length is 16 residues. CDR3 loop: CASSESDRRTHETQYF. CDR3 nucleotide sequence: TGCGCCAGCAGTGAGTCGGACCGAAGGACCCACGAGACCCAGTACTTC.

The chain carries TRBV7-9 and TRBJ2-5; D tentatively reads TRBD1 or TRBD2 (5 bases each). Trimming took 7 bases from V and 11 from J, leaving 17 bases between them. The CDR3 length is 12 residues. Germline CDR1 reads SEHNR; CDR2 reads FQNEAQ (reference sequence). CDR3 DNA sequence: TGTGCCAGCACGGGGCTTGTGGAAGAGCAGTACTTC. This gives the protein CASTGLVEEQYF. Combining the CDR3 with reference TRBV7-9 and TRBJ2-5 gives the whole variable domain DTGVSQNPRHKITKRGQNVTFRCDPISEHNRLYWYRQTLGQGPEFLTYFQNEAQLEKSRLLSDRFSAERPKGSFSTLEIQRTEQGDSAMYLCASTGLVEEQYFGPGTRLLVL.

CDR3 in DNA: TGTGCCAGCAGCCACCCTCGGGGCGTCGGAAACACCATATATTTT. Its translation is CASSHPRGVGNTIYF. V gene TRBV4-2 combines with J gene TRBJ1-3; D may be TRBD1 (5 bases). CDR1 and CDR2 from the germline V gene are LGHNA and YNFKEQ. The V gene lost 3 bases and the J gene lost 4 bases, with 13 bases spanning the gap. CDR3 length: 15 amino acids.

The V gene is TRBV29-1, the J gene TRBJ2-7; perhaps TRBD1 as D (6 bases). Germline loops: CDR1 SQVTM, CDR2 ANQGSEA. Trimming pared 2 bases from V and 0 bases from J, leaving 8 bases between. This CDR3 has 13 amino acids. The CDR3 loop is CSVETGPSYEQYF. CDR3 bases: TGCAGCGTTGAAACAGGGCCCTCCTACGAGCAGTACTTC.

This clonotype showed up many times. The rearrangement joins TRBV5-6 to TRBJ2-7; no definite D call. Per the germline V gene, CDR1 is SGHDT and CDR2 is YYEEEE. Trimming cost V 0 bases and J 3 bases, with 13 bases left between them. The CDR3 spans 15 residues. CDR3 protein: CASSLVGGVVYEQYF. DNA for the CDR3: TGTGCCAGCAGCTTGGTCGGTGGGGTGGTCTACGAGCAGTACTTC. The entire variable domain, with the rest obtained from reference TRBV5-6 and TRBJ2-7, is as follows: DAGVTQSPTHLIKTRGQQVTLRCSPKSGHDTVSWYQQALGQGPQFIFQYYEEEERQRGNFPDRFSGHQFPNYSSELNVNALLLGDSALYLCASSLVGGVVYEQYFGPGTRLTVT.

This chain connects TRBV5-1 to TRBJ1-5; the D gene is possibly TRBD1 (6 bases). Deletions cut 4 bases from V and 0 bases from J, with 11 bases between. Germline CDR1 and CDR2: SGHRS and YFSETQ. This CDR3 is 15 amino acids long. CDR3 DNA: TGCGCCAGCAGCGAGGGACATTATAGCAATCAGCCCCAGCATTTT. Its protein is CASSEGHYSNQPQHF.

This clonotype was counted only a few times. The rearrangement uses TRBV28 and TRBJ1-1, with D maybe TRBD1 (5 bases). Trimming stripped 4 bases from V and 5 bases from J, with 14 bases between. From germline, CDR1 is MDHEN and CDR2 SYDVKM. The CDR3 runs 14 residues. The CDR3 DNA sequence: TGTGCCAGCAGTTCAGCTCCTCAGGGTACTGAAGCTTTCTTT. Its translation is CASSSAPQGTEAFF.

The table lists this clonotype with a few counts. The chain has TRBV27 and TRBJ1-1, with D possibly TRBD1 on 6 matching bases. Germline loops: CDR1 MNHEY, CDR2 SMNVEV (reference sequence). V lost 5 bases, J lost 3 bases, and 13 bases lay in between. The CDR3 extends over 14 amino acids. CDR3 bases: TGTGCCAGCAGTCGTACAGGGCGGTACACTGAAGCTTTCTTT. Encoded protein: CASSRTGRYTEAFF.

The chain couples TRBV20-1 to TRBJ2-1; a weak D match, TRBD2 (6 bases). Germline V lookup: CDR1 DFQATT, CDR2 SNEGSKA (reference sequence). V was pared by 0 bases and J by 10 bases, with 19 bases between. This CDR3 is built from 15 residues. The CDR3 nucleotides are TGCAGTGCTAGAGAACCGGGACTGCCGATATTGGAGCAGTTCTTC. It specifies CSAREPGLPILEQFF.

This clonotype was detected many times. The rearrangement uses TRBV7-9 and TRBJ1-2; D not resolved. There are 12 residues in the CDR3. Germline CDR1 reads SEHNR; CDR2 reads FQNEAQ (reference sequence). The V and J ends lost 6 bases and 3 bases respectively, with 8 bases between them. In DNA form, the CDR3 reads TGTGCCAGCAGTCCGACGGACTATGGCTACACCTTC. This encodes CASSPTDYGYTF.

The V gene is TRBV20-1, the J gene TRBJ2-1; D is ambiguous. CDR3 length equals 11 residues. The germline V and J ends were trimmed by 7 bases and 10 bases, with 14 bases remaining between them. Per the germline V gene, CDR1 is DFQATT and CDR2 is SNEGSKA (reference sequence). This CDR3 reads CSVVETYEQFF. The CDR3 coding sequence is TGCAGTGTGGTGGAAACCTACGAGCAGTTCTTC.

Only one count was recorded for this clonotype. The V call is TRBV15, the J call TRBJ1-5; D is perhaps TRBD1 (5 bases). Between the trimmed V and J ends, which lost 0 bases and 4 bases, there was a span of 13 bases. The length of the CDR3 is 16 residues. The germline CDR1 and CDR2 sequences are LNHNV and YYDKDF (reference sequence). DNA for the CDR3: TGTGCCACCAGCAGAGATATTGGGGCAGCTAATCAGCCCCAGCATTTT. Protein: CATSRDIGAANQPQHF.

This clonotype was recorded a few times. This rearrangement joins TRBV7-2 to TRBJ2-1; 10 bases line up with TRBD2. Germline CDR1 reads SGHTA; CDR2 reads FQGNSA. Trimming cost V 1 base and J 2 bases; bases outside gene matches: 5. The CDR3 extends over 17 amino acids. The CDR3 spells CASSLGLGTSAYNEQFF. The CDR3 region has the DNA TGTGCCAGCAGCTTAGGACTCGGGACTAGCGCCTACAATGAGCAGTTCTTC. Supplemented by reference TRBV7-2 and TRBJ2-1, the full variable domain reads GAGVSQSPSNKVTEKGKDVELRCDPISGHTALYWYRQSLGQGLEFLIYFQGNSAPDKSGLPSDRFSAERTGGSVSTLTIQRTQQEDSAVYLCASSLGLGTSAYNEQFFGPGTRLTVL.

The rearrangement uses TRBV6-5 and TRBJ1-1; D is undetermined. Trimming left V 5 bases short and J 4 bases short, with 11 bases between. Germline lookup yields CDR1 MNHEY and CDR2 SVGAGI. The CDR3 spans 13 residues. CDR3 sequence reads: CASSKGTGTEAFF. The CDR3, as DNA: TGTGCCAGCAGTAAGGGTACCGGCACTGAAGCTTTCTTT.

As for this clonotype: One base away lies a much larger clone, so this may be a sequencing read error. V and J are TRBV10-3 and TRBJ2-1; D is tentatively TRBD1 or TRBD2 (5 bases each). CDR3 length equals 15 residues. The germline CDR1 and CDR2 sequences are ENHRY and SYGVKD. The CDR3 DNA reads TGTGCCATCAGTGACTCCGGGACCTGGGGTAATGGGCAGTTCTTC. Translating gives CAISDSGTWGNGQFF.

This chain uses TRBV12-3 or TRBV12-4 with TRBJ2-2, with D uncertain. The germline V and J ends were trimmed by 1 base and 6 bases, with 6 bases remaining between them. The CDR3 has 13 amino acids. This CDR3 is CASSLGAAGELFF. Here the CDR3 DNA reads TGTGCCAGCAGTTTAGGGGCCGCCGGGGAGCTGTTTTTT.

This clonotype has more than one count but fewer than ten. The chain links TRBV4-2 to TRBJ2-4, with TRBD2 matching over 15 bases. The CDR3 sequence is 19 residues long. CDR1 LGHNA and CDR2 YNFKEQ come from the germline V gene. V was pared by 1 base and J by 0 bases, with 4 bases of the junction left unmatched. The chain's CDR3 is CASSQAGLAGGPAKNIQYF. The CDR3 region has the DNA TGTGCCAGCAGCCAAGCTGGACTAGCGGGAGGGCCAGCCAAAAACATTCAGTACTTC.

This clonotype was detected only a few times. The chain joins TRBV29-1 to TRBJ1-1, with TRBD1 as a possible D gene (5 bases). This CDR3 has 14 residues. Germline CDR1 reads SQVTM; CDR2 reads ANQGSEA. V was trimmed by 2 bases and J by 4 bases, leaving 14 bases between them. The CDR3 bases are TGCAGCGTTGAAAGGGGCAGGGTGGGCACTGAAGCTTTCTTT. Its translation: CSVERGRVGTEAFF.

This clonotype was observed a few times. The rearrangement uses TRBV12-3 or TRBV12-4 and TRBJ1-1, with 8 positions matching TRBD1. The ends lost 3 bases at V and 1 base at J; junction bases unmatched: 7. CDR3 size: 16 residues. The CDR3 coding sequence is TGTGCCAGCAGTTTTGCGACAGGGGTAACGAACACTGAAGCTTTCTTT. As protein: CASSFATGVTNTEAFF.

The chain employs TRBV20-1 and TRBJ2-1; no clear D gene. Germline lookup yields CDR1 DFQATT and CDR2 SNEGSKA (reference sequence). V was cut by 1 base and J by 3 bases, with 13 bases left in between. The CDR3 has 15 amino acids. CDR3 loop: CSARGPNYLYNEQFF. CDR3 DNA: TGCAGTGCTAGAGGCCCTAATTACCTCTACAATGAGCAGTTCTTC.